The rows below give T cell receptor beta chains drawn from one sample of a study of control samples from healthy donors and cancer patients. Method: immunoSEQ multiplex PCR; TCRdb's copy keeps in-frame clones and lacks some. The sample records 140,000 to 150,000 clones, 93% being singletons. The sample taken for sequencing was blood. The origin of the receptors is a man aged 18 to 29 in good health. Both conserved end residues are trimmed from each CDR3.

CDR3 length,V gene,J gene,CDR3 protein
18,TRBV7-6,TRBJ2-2,ASSPRFGASNHSRTGELF
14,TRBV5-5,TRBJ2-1,ASSLGGPSSYNEQF
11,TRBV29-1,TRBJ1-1,SVVVGWNTEAF
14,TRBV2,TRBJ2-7,ASSVGTGNYAYEQY
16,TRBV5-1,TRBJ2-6,ASSLAASGLSGANVLT
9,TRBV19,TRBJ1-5,ASSTRGPQH
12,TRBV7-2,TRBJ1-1,ASQGTAMNTEAF
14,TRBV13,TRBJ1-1,ASSIWDSMKNTEAF
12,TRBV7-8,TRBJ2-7,ASSQGRETYEQY
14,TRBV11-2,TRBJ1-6,ASSLERGRVFSPLH
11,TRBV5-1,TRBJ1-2,ATGVTPLYGYT
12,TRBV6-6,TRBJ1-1,ASSRTGGDTEAF
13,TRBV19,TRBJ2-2,ASSPGQGKAGELF
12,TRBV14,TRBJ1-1,ASSSQARGTEAF
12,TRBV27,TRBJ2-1,ASRLPAAYNEQF
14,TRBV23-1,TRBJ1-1,ASSPWVRTAIVSAF
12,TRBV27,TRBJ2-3,ASSLGRVTDTQY
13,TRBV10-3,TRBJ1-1,AIKDRGEGNTEAF
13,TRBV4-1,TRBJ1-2,ASSHPVGQLLGYT
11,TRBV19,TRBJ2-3,ASSPFSADTQY
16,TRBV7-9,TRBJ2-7,ASSSSTSGGATNYEQY
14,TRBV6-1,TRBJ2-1,ASSEEELNSYNEQF
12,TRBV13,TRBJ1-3,ASSLSLSGNTIY
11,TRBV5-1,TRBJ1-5,ASSLEGYQPQH
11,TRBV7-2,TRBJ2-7,ASSLGLNYEQY
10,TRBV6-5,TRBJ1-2,ASIKGEAGYT
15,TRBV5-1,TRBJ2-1,ASSRTGGPGGYNEQF
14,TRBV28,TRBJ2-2,ASSGGTSRNTGELF
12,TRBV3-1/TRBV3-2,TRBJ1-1,ASSSVRGQTEAF
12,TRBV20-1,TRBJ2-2,SASGVWENGELF
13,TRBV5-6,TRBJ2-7,ASSLQGFLFYEQY
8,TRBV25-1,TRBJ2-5,ASGLGTQY
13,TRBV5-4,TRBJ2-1,ASSLRDRSRNEQF
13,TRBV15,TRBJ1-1,ATSGSGQGNTEAF
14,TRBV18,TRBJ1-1,ASSPRSQAMNTEAF
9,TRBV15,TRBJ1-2,ATSRAGHYT
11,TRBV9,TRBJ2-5,AARAGVEETQY
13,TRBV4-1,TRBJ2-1,ASTGTSGRINEQF
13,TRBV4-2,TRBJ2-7,ASGALAGGTYEQY
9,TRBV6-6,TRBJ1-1,ASSYARGAF
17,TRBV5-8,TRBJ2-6,ASSSRKQGGYSGANVLT
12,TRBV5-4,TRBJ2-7,ASSADPSTYEQY
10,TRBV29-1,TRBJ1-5,SVGQYNQPQH
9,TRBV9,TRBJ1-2,ASSVNYGYT
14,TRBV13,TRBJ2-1,ASSLRLGGFYNEQF
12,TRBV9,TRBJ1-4,ASSVGPANEKLF
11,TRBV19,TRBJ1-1,ASRPLGNTEAF
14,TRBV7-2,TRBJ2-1,ASSTRQGSSYNEQF
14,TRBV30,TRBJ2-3,AWTLYRGVSTDTQY
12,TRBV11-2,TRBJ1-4,ASSSGASAEKLF
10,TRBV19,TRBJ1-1,ATKGETDEAF
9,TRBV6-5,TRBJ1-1,ASSRNTEAF
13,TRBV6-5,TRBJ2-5,ASSYSTAGRETQY
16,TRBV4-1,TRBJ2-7,ASSQDPFRLALSYEQY
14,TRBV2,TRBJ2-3,ASSDGHHGGQGAQY